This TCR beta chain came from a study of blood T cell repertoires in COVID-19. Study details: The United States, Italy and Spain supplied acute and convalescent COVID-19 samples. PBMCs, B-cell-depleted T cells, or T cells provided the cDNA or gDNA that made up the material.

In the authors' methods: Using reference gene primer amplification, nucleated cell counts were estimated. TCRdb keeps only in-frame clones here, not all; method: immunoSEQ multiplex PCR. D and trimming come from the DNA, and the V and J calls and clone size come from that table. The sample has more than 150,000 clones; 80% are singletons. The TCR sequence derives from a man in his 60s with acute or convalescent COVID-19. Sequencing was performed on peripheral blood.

The CDR3 is CASSIRNRASTNEKLFF. CDR3 bases: TGTGCCAGTAGTATACGGAACAGGGCTTCAACTAATGAAAAACTGTTTTTT. The chain is built from TRBV19 and TRBJ1-4; possible D gene TRBD1, 6 bases. The CDR3 spans 17 residues. Trimming took 2 bases from V and 0 from J, leaving 13 bases between them. Germline values: CDR1 LNHDA, CDR2 SQIVND (reference sequence).